These T cell receptor beta chains were read from a single sample in a study of CD8 T cells in ankylosing spondylitis. TCRdb ran MiXCR on the 5' RACE reads and lists one entry per CDR3 protein. In the table there are 300,000 to 400,000 distinct CDR3 sequences, about 15% of which are singletons. The sample consisted of blood, either unsorted or a sorted T cell fraction (not recorded which). The receptors come from a male donor with ankylosing spondylitis or in good health (not recorded which). Both conserved end residues are part of each CDR3. Each record gives: J gene, V gene, D gene, CDR3 length, clone size, CDR3 protein, CDR3 DNA. D genes are given only for firm matches. Only part of the rows carry a size: once, few, many, or a class if the clone is expanded.

TRBJ2-3	TRBV24-1	TRBD2	16	few	CATSPGLAGYTDTQYF	TGTGCCACCAGTCCGGGACTAGCGGGATACACAGATACGCAGTATTTT
TRBJ1-4	TRBV20-1	-	14	-	CSANPGGYNEKLFF	TGCAGTGCTAACCCGGGAGGGTACAATGAAAAACTGTTTTTT
TRBJ2-7	TRBV18	TRBD2	16	few	CASSQAGAGQSYEQYF	TGTGCCAGCTCCCAAGCGGGAGCGGGGCAATCCTACGAGCAGTACTTC
TRBJ1-2	TRBV7-2	-	14	-	CASSLAGGPYGYTF	TGTGCCAGCAGCTTAGCGGGCGGGCCTTATGGCTACACCTTC
TRBJ2-1	TRBV7-9	TRBD2	15	-	CASSPRAGGENEQFF	TGTGCCAGCAGCCCTCGGGCGGGGGGCGAGAATGAGCAGTTCTTC
TRBJ2-1	TRBV5-5	TRBD2	15	few	CASTMRSGAGNEQFF	TGTGCCAGCACCATGCGGAGCGGGGCTGGGAATGAGCAGTTCTTC
TRBJ1-1	TRBV12-3/TRBV12-4	TRBD1	17	few	CASSPDTDRGRGNEAFF	TGTGCCAGCAGTCCAGATACTGACAGGGGGCGCGGGAATGAAGCTTTCTTT
TRBJ2-2	TRBV20-1	-	16	-	CSARQVSRENTGELFF	TGCAGTGCTAGGCAGGTCTCGCGGGAGAACACCGGGGAGCTGTTTTTT
TRBJ2-2	TRBV24-1	TRBD1	15	-	CATSDPGQATGELFF	TGTGCCACCAGTGACCCCGGACAGGCCACCGGGGAGCTGTTTTTT
TRBJ1-5	TRBV12-3/TRBV12-4	-	15	-	CASSLAPRLGQPQHF	TGTGCCAGCAGTTTAGCTCCCAGGCTGGGTCAGCCCCAGCATTTT
TRBJ2-3	TRBV20-1	TRBD2	16	-	CSATGTSGGARDTQYF	TGCAGTGCAACCGGGACTAGCGGGGGGGCCAGGGATACGCAGTATTTT
TRBJ2-1	TRBV27	-	15	once	CASSFGLSSYNEQFF	TGTGCCAGCAGTTTTGGACTGAGCTCCTACAATGAGCAGTTCTTC
TRBJ2-1	TRBV5-1	-	12	few	CASGLRRNEQFF	TGCGCCAGCGGACTCCGGAGGAATGAGCAGTTCTTC
TRBJ2-7	TRBV5-1	TRBD1	15	many	CASSLDGQGDYEQYF	TGCGCCAGCAGCTTGGACGGACAGGGGGACTACGAGCAGTACTTC
TRBJ2-5	TRBV2	-	13	-	CASSDQAGETQYF	TGTGCCAGCAGTGACCAGGCAGGAGAGACCCAGTACTTC
TRBJ2-7	TRBV4-1	TRBD2	18	many	CASSQGTSGRTTPYEQYF	TGCGCCAGCAGCCAAGGAACTAGCGGGAGGACTACTCCCTACGAGCAGTACTTC
TRBJ2-7	TRBV5-1	TRBD2	15	many	CASSLSGRASYEQYF	TGCGCCAGCAGCCTTAGCGGGAGGGCATCCTACGAGCAGTACTTC
TRBJ1-2	TRBV5-1	-	13	few	CASSSPGLYGYTF	TGCGCCAGCAGCTCCCCAGGGTTATATGGCTACACCTTC
TRBJ1-6	TRBV9	-	12	few	CASATPDSPLHF	TGTGCCAGCGCAACCCCCGATTCACCCCTCCACTTT
TRBJ1-6	TRBV29-1	-	13	-	CSVMGTADSPLHF	TGCAGCGTTATGGGGACCGCCGATTCACCCCTCCACTTT
TRBJ1-1	TRBV20-1	-	14	few	CSARQPLKNTEAFF	TGCAGTGCTAGACAACCCCTCAAGAACACTGAAGCTTTCTTT
TRBJ2-2	TRBV5-1	TRBD2	18	-	CASSPPGTSGGLTGELFF	TGCGCCAGCAGCCCCCCCGGGACTAGCGGGGGGCTCACCGGGGAGCTGTTTTTT
TRBJ2-1	TRBV15	TRBD2	16	-	CATSREGGTSYNEQFF	TGTGCCACCAGCAGAGAGGGGGGGACCTCCTACAATGAGCAGTTCTTC
TRBJ2-7	TRBV20-1	TRBD1	15	-	CSSLVPRQGAYEQYF	TGCAGTTCTTTGGTCCCTAGACAGGGGGCCTACGAGCAGTACTTC
TRBJ1-1	TRBV5-1	-	13	-	CASSLSGYAEAFF	TGCGCCAGCAGCTTGTCTGGGTACGCTGAAGCTTTCTTT
TRBJ2-5	TRBV5-1	TRBD2	16	-	CASSLDELAGKETQYF	TGCGCCAGCAGCTTGGATGAACTAGCGGGAAAGGAGACCCAGTACTTC
TRBJ2-4	TRBV6-1	TRBD2	13	few	CASSREARNIQYF	TGTGCCAGCAGCCGGGAGGCCCGAAACATTCAGTACTTC
TRBJ1-3	TRBV6-1	-	13	few	CASSGTTGNTIYF	TGTGCCAGCAGCGGGACAACTGGAAACACCATATATTTT
TRBJ2-1	TRBV5-6	-	16	few	CASSRRDGKSYNEQFF	TGTGCCAGCAGCCGGCGTGACGGAAAGTCCTACAATGAGCAGTTCTTC
TRBJ1-5	TRBV12-3/TRBV12-4	TRBD1	16	-	CASSLSLDRADQPQHF	TGTGCCAGCAGTTTATCTTTGGACAGGGCGGATCAGCCCCAGCATTTT
TRBJ2-3	TRBV20-1	-	14	-	CSARDPRDGDTQYF	TGCAGTGCTAGAGATCCCCGTGATGGAGATACGCAGTATTTT
TRBJ2-5	TRBV7-6	-	15	-	CASGAGGELQETQYF	TGTGCCAGCGGGGCAGGAGGCGAGCTCCAAGAGACCCAGTACTTC
TRBJ2-7	TRBV5-1	TRBD2	15	-	CASSLAAGREYEQYF	TGCGCCAGCAGCTTGGCCGCCGGGAGGGAATACGAGCAGTACTTC
TRBJ1-5	TRBV3-1	-	14	-	CASSQDPQGQPQHF	TGTGCCAGCAGCCAAGATCCGCAAGGTCAGCCCCAGCATTTT